The rows below give T cell receptor beta chains drawn from one sample of a study of breast tumors, draining lymph nodes, adjacent tissues. One entry per CDR3 protein, called by TCRdb with MiXCR from the multiplex PCR reads. The profile shows about 200,000 distinct CDR3 sequences, approximately 33% of them singletons. The sequenced sample consisted of axillary lymph node tissue. These receptors came from a female donor with breast cancer. Some clones in this sample may be carry-over from other donors' samples. CDR3s include the opening cysteine and the closing phenylalanine or tryptophan. D genes are given only for firm matches. The size field is filled for only some rows; it gives once, few, many or a size class.

d_call	clone_size	v_call	j_call	cdr3_nt	cdr3_aa
-	many	TRBV3-1	TRBJ1-2	TGTGCCAGCAGCCAAGATATGGTGGGAGGCTACACCTTC	CASSQDMVGGYTF
-	many	TRBV18	TRBJ1-3	TGTGCCAGCTCACTGGAGTCTCAGGCAAACACCATATATTTT	CASSLESQANTIYF
TRBD1	-	TRBV5-1	TRBJ1-4	TGCGCCAGCCGGGGACAGGCAGAAAAACTGTTTTTT	CASRGQAEKLFF
-	few	TRBV20-1	TRBJ1-5	TGCAGTGCTAGAGATCGGGTAGGGAGAGCAAGCAATCAGCCCCAGCATTTT	CSARDRVGRASNQPQHF
-	many	TRBV25-1	TRBJ2-7	TGTGCCAGCAGTGAATCCAGGGGGGGAGACGAGCAGTACTTC	CASSESRGGDEQYF
-	few	TRBV28	TRBJ1-6	TGTGCCAGCAGACGGGAGATCTATAATTCACCCCTCCACTTT	CASRREIYNSPLHF
TRBD2	many	TRBV20-1	TRBJ2-7	TGCAGTGTCAGCGGGAGGGATTACGAGCAGTACTTC	CSVSGRDYEQYF
TRBD1	many	TRBV19	TRBJ1-2	TGTGCCAGCCGGCCTCAGGGGGGCGGTGGCTACACCTTC	CASRPQGGGGYTF
TRBD2	many	TRBV20-1	TRBJ2-7	TGCAGTGCTAGAGACCCATTAGCGGGACGCTACGAGCAGTACTTC	CSARDPLAGRYEQYF
TRBD1	-	TRBV7-9	TRBJ1-3	TGTGCCAGCAGTAGTCCCGGGACAGGGTGGGACACCATATATTTT	CASSSPGTGWDTIYF
-	few	TRBV27	TRBJ2-7	TGTGCCAGCAGTTCCAGGTCCTCCTACGAGCAGTACTTC	CASSSRSSYEQYF
-	-	TRBV5-1	TRBJ1-4	TGCGCCAGCAGCTCCCAAGGAGACAGGAGCGGTGAAAAACTGTTTTTT	CASSSQGDRSGEKLFF
-	many	TRBV2	TRBJ2-3	TGTGCCAGCAGGAGACTTAGAGATACGCAGTATTTT	CASRRLRDTQYF
-	many	TRBV9	TRBJ2-7	TGTGCCTCCCCCTATGGGGGTCCCTACGAGCAGTACTTC	CASPYGGPYEQYF
-	many	TRBV3-1	TRBJ2-7	TGTGCCAGCAGCCTCCACCGGGAGTACGAGCAGTACTTC	CASSLHREYEQYF
TRBD2	few	TRBV10-1	TRBJ2-2	TGCGCCAGCAGTGAGTGGACTAGCGGGGGTGCCGGGGAGCTGTTTTTT	CASSEWTSGGAGELFF
-	-	TRBV10-1	TRBJ1-2	TGCGCCAGCAGTGAGTCGGACAGCTATGGCTACACCTTC	CASSESDSYGYTF
-	many	TRBV5-5	TRBJ2-1	TGTGCCAGCAGCCCGGATGGGACCAATGAGCAGTTCTTC	CASSPDGTNEQFF
TRBD2	-	TRBV27	TRBJ2-7	TGTGCCAGCAGTCCCGGGGGCGGGAGGTCTGGGTACGAGCAGTACTTC	CASSPGGGRSGYEQYF
TRBD1	many	TRBV6-1	TRBJ2-3	TGTGCCAGCAGGAGGGACAGTCCTTCTAGCACAGATACGCAGTATTTT	CASRRDSPSSTDTQYF
-	many	TRBV5-1	TRBJ2-3	TGCGCCAGCAGCTCCGCTAGCACAGATACGCAGTATTTT	CASSSASTDTQYF
TRBD2	few	TRBV2	TRBJ2-3	TGTGCCAGCTCCCTCACGGGACTAGCGGGAGGGCAAGCTAGCACAGATACGCAGTATTTT	CASSLTGLAGGQASTDTQYF
TRBD2	once	TRBV2	TRBJ2-7	TGTGCCAGCATGACTGGGCTAGCGGGGGTCAATGTGCAGTACTTC	CASMTGLAGVNVQYF
-	many	TRBV4-3	TRBJ1-6	TGCGCCAGCAGCCGGGGACAAGAGAATTCACCCCTCCACTTT	CASSRGQENSPLHF
-	-	TRBV6-5	TRBJ2-5	TGTGCCAGCAGTTACGAGCGGGCAACATTCCAAGAGACCCAGTACTTC	CASSYERATFQETQYF
-	many	TRBV24-1	TRBJ1-5	TGTGCCACCAGTGATGGAAGAGGGCGCAGCAATCAGCCCCAGCATTTT	CATSDGRGRSNQPQHF
TRBD2	many	TRBV20-1	TRBJ2-7	TGCAGTGCTAGAGACCTGACTAGCGGGGGAACCTACGAGCAGTACTTC	CSARDLTSGGTYEQYF
-	many	TRBV7-2	TRBJ2-2	TGTGCCAGCAGCCCCGTTCCGACCGGGGAGCTGTTTTTT	CASSPVPTGELFF
-	-	TRBV5-4	TRBJ2-7	TGTGCCAGCAGAAAAATGGGAGGCTACGAGCAGTACTTC	CASRKMGGYEQYF
-	many	TRBV28	TRBJ2-7	TGTGCCAGCACTTCAACGAACTCCTACGAGCAGTACTTC	CASTSTNSYEQYF
-	-	TRBV5-1	TRBJ2-3	TGCGCCAGCAGCACCAGACGGGGTTACGATACGCAGTATTTT	CASSTRRGYDTQYF
-	many	TRBV6-1	TRBJ1-2	TGTGCCAGCAGTGAAATCCAGGCTACTGACTATGGCTACACCTTC	CASSEIQATDYGYTF
-	-	TRBV7-9	TRBJ2-1	TGTGCTAGCAGCACCGGACTGTACAATGAGCGGTTCTTC	CASSTGLYNERFF
-	-	TRBV18	TRBJ2-1	TGTGCCAGCTCACCTCTCCGGCGGGATGAGCAGTTCTTC	CASSPLRRDEQFF
-	many	TRBV7-2	TRBJ2-1	TGTGCCAGCAGACAGGCCGCTGGGTATGAGCAGTTCTTC	CASRQAAGYEQFF
TRBD1	-	TRBV20-1	TRBJ1-3	TGCAGTGCTATGGGACAGGTCGGGGTAGACACCATATATTTT	CSAMGQVGVDTIYF
-	many	TRBV6-6	TRBJ2-5	TGTGCCACCTCGGGAGCTCAAGAGACCCAGTACTTC	CATSGAQETQYF
-	medium-sized	TRBV15	TRBJ2-1	TGTGCCACCACGAGGGACTTCCCTTACAATGAGCAGTTCTTC	CATTRDFPYNEQFF
-	many	TRBV12-3/TRBV12-4	TRBJ2-1	TGTGCCAGCAGTTTATACCAGGGCAATGAGCAGTTCTTC	CASSLYQGNEQFF
-	many	TRBV24-1	TRBJ2-2	TGTGCCACCAGACCGGACACAACGAACACCGGGGAGCTGTTTTTT	CATRPDTTNTGELFF
-	few	TRBV5-1	TRBJ1-1	TGCGCCAGCAGCTTCTCTCCCGGACAGACCAACACTGAAGCTTTCTTT	CASSFSPGQTNTEAFF
-	many	TRBV10-3	TRBJ2-7	TGTGCCATCAGTGGGGATTTAGGTCAGTACTTC	CAISGDLGQYF
-	many	TRBV7-9	TRBJ2-5	TGTGCCAGCAGCACCTGGACGGACGCTAGGATGGGAGAGCCCCAGTACTTC	CASSTWTDARMGEPQYF
-	-	TRBV27	TRBJ2-1	TGTGCCGGCAGTTTGAAACCGTACAATGAGCAGTTCTTC	CAGSLKPYNEQFF
TRBD2	few	TRBV6-5	TRBJ2-7	TGTGCCAGCAGTCACTCTGGGGGGGCCTACGAGCAGTACTTC	CASSHSGGAYEQYF
TRBD2	many	TRBV30	TRBJ2-2	TGTGCCTGGAGCCGACTAGCGGGCACCGGGGAGCTGTTTTTT	CAWSRLAGTGELFF
TRBD2	many	TRBV12-3/TRBV12-4	TRBJ2-5	TGTGCCAGCAGCCCAAGAACGGGGGCGCGGGAGGGTCCCCAAGAGACCCAGTACTTC	CASSPRTGAREGPQETQYF
-	-	TRBV19	TRBJ1-2	TGTGCCAGTAGTATAGGTGGGGGCACGCCCTATGGCTACACCTTC	CASSIGGGTPYGYTF
-	many	TRBV3-1	TRBJ1-2	TGTGCCAGCAGCCAAGATAGTACCGCCAGCTACACCTTC	CASSQDSTASYTF
TRBD1	many	TRBV19	TRBJ2-7	TGTGCCAGTAGTACCCCCGGGACAGGGGAGAACGAGCAGTACTTC	CASSTPGTGENEQYF
-	many	TRBV6-5	TRBJ2-7	TGTGCCAGCAGATATCAGGGGTCGGGGGAGCAGTACTTC	CASRYQGSGEQYF
-	-	TRBV15	TRBJ1-2	TGTGCCACCAGCTTATCACAGGGAAGCGGGGACCATGGCTACACCTTC	CATSLSQGSGDHGYTF
TRBD2	many	TRBV4-1	TRBJ2-5	TGCGCCAGCAGCCAAGATCCGACTAGCGGGGGAGCGGTTCGGTTCTTAGAGACCCAGTACTTC	CASSQDPTSGGAVRFLETQYF
-	-	TRBV6-5	TRBJ2-7	TGTGCCAGCAGTACACACGCTTTGGGTGAGCAGTACTTC	CASSTHALGEQYF
TRBD1	many	TRBV6-1	TRBJ1-6	TGTGCCAGCTCCCCGCCGACAGGGGGATTTTCACCCCTCCACTTT	CASSPPTGGFSPLHF